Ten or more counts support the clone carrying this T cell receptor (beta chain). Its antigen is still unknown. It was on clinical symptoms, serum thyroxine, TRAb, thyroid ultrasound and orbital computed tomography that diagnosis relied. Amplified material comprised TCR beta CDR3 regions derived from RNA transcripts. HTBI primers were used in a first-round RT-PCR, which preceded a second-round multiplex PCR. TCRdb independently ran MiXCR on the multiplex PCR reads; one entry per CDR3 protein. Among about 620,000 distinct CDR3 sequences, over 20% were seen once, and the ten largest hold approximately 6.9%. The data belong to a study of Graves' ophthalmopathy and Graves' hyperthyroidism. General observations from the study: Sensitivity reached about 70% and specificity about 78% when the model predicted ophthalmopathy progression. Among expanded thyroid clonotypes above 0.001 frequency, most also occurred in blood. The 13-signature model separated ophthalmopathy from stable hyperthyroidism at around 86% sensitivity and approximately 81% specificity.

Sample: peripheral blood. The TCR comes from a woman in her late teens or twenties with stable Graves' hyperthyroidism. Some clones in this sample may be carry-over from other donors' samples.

The CDR3 DNA follows: TGTGCCAGCACCGACGCCGGGACTAGCGGGGGATACGAGCAGTACTTC. This sequence encodes CASTDAGTSGGYEQYF. This chain uses TRBV6-2 or TRBV6-3 with TRBJ2-7; TRBD2 agrees at 14 bases. V was pared by 7 bases and J by 4 bases, with 9 bases of the junction left unmatched. The CDR3 is 16 residues long. Germline V gene sequence: CDR1 MNHEY, CDR2 SVGEGT.